The 4 T cell receptor beta chains reported below all come from one sample, sequenced in a study of T cell changes during pregnancy in multiple sclerosis (dated by TCRdb to about 2019). Receptor amplification or capture employed the immunoSEQ multiplex PCR assay. What TCRdb holds here is the immuneACCESS table cut down to in-frame rearrangements. Part of the clones is not present; checked against another copy, under half of the missing clones reflect an unresolved V gene, and the others are unexplained. The sample profile shows around 96,000 clones; around 93% of them were found once. 2.2% of the sample is held by the ten biggest clonotypes. Sample: peripheral blood, taken in the third trimester of pregnancy. The receptors derive from a female donor with multiple sclerosis, enrolled in a pregnancy study.

The rearrangement uses TRBV7-3 and TRBJ2-3; D perhaps matches TRBD2 (6 bases). V lost 2 bases and J 4 bases, leaving 7 bases between the germline ends. CDR1 is SGHTA and CDR2 is FQGTGA in the germline V gene. CDR3 size: 13 residues. Here the CDR3 reads CASSLRRADTQYF. CDR3 in DNA: TGTGCCAGCAGCTTACGGAGGGCAGATACGCAGTATTTT.

The chain uses TRBV18 and TRBJ2-1; D is possibly TRBD2 (6 bases). There are 16 residues in the CDR3. Germline values: CDR1 KGHSH, CDR2 LQKENI. Deletions cut 1 base from V and 0 bases from J, with 10 bases between. The CDR3 spells CASSPLPGGSYNEQFF. CDR3 nucleotides: TGTGCCAGCTCACCACTTCCCGGGGGCTCCTACAATGAGCAGTTCTTC.

The CDR3: CASSINHRGKSTGELFF. For the CDR3, the DNA is TGTGCCAGTAGTATAAATCACAGGGGTAAGAGCACCGGGGAGCTGTTTTTT. The rearrangement joins TRBV19 to TRBJ2-2; TRBD1 aligns across 7 bases. The ends lost 2 bases at V and 4 bases at J; junction bases unmatched: 10. This CDR3 spans 17 amino acids. Looked up from germline, CDR1 is LNHDA and CDR2 is SQIVND (reference sequence).

This chain connects TRBV14 to TRBJ2-2; TRBD1 might be the D (5 bases). Trimming stripped 4 bases from V and 8 bases from J, with 11 bases between. The CDR3 loop spans 13 amino acids. Germline CDR1 reads SGHDN; CDR2 reads FVKESK. CDR3 nucleotide sequence: TGTGCCAGCAGCCCGTGGTACAGGGGGGAGCTGTTTTTT. This encodes CASSPWYRGELFF.